The entry below describes one T cell receptor (beta chain). The data stem from a study of blood T cell repertoires in COVID-19. Overall study context: Samples came from the United States, Italy and Spain, spanning acute and convalescent COVID-19.

Participant age was roughly 18 to 89 years, and participants resided in roughly 25 US areas. Original processing methods: Nucleated cell counts were estimated from reference gene primer amplification. The method was immunoSEQ multiplex PCR; TCRdb's version includes in-frame clones alone and lacks a portion of them. The V and J calls and the clone size are those of that table, but D and trimming were determined from the DNA. The sample has approximately 150,000 clones; 87% are singletons. The CDR3 is 15 residues long. Per the germline V gene, CDR1 is SNHLY and CDR2 is FYNNEI. Between the trimmed V and J ends, which lost 4 bases and 7 bases, there was a span of 19 bases.

The J gene is TRBJ1-2, the V gene TRBV2, with D unclear. The sequenced sample consisted of PBMCs or T cells enriched from blood (not recorded which). The clonotype originates from a man aged 55 to 69 who had recovered from COVID-19. The chain's CDR3 is CASSGSLAPSGGYTF. In nucleotides, the CDR3 is TGTGCCAGCAGTGGTAGCCTCGCTCCTTCCGGTGGCTACACCTTC.